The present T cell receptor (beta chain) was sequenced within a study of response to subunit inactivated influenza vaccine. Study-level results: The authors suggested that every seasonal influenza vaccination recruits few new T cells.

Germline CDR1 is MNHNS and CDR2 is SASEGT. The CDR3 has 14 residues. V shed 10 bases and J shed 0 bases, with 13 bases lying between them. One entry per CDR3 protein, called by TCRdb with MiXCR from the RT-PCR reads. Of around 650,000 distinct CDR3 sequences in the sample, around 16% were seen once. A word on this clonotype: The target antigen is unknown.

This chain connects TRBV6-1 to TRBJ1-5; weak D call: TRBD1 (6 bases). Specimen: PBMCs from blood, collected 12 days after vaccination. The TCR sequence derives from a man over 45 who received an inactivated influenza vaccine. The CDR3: CATGGLYSNQPQHF. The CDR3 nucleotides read TGTGCCACGGGGGGCCTTTATAGCAATCAGCCCCAGCATTTT.